The rows below give T cell receptor beta chains drawn from one sample of a study of cytomegalovirus exposure and HLA in healthy donors. The table came from immunoSEQ multiplex PCR; TCRdb's copy has only in-frame clones and leaves some out. The table has tens of thousands of clones, just under 75% seen once. Sequencing was done on a sample of PBMCs. These receptors came from a man younger than 40 in good health and CMV-seronegative. The CDR3 runs from the conserved cysteine through the conserved F or W. D genes are given only for firm matches. Rows give clone size only sometimes, using once, few, many, or a class for an expanded clone.

d_gene: TRBD2; j_gene: TRBJ2-3; v_gene: TRBV5-1; abundance: few; len: 15; CDR3nt: TGCGCCAGCAGCCTAGCGGGAGGAGGTGCAGATACGCAGTATTTT; CDR3aa: CASSLAGGGADTQYF
d_gene: TRBD2; j_gene: TRBJ2-3; v_gene: TRBV2; abundance: .; len: 18; CDR3nt: TGTGCCAGCAGGAACCGACTAGCGGGGGGGGCGGGGACAGATACGCAGTATTTT; CDR3aa: CASRNRLAGGAGTDTQYF
d_gene: .; j_gene: TRBJ2-6; v_gene: TRBV7-3; abundance: few; len: 15; CDR3nt: TGTGCCAGCAGCTTCGGGGGATTTGGGGCCAACGTCCTGACTTTC; CDR3aa: CASSFGGFGANVLTF
d_gene: .; j_gene: TRBJ1-2; v_gene: TRBV5-4; abundance: .; len: 13; CDR3nt: TGTGCCAGCAGTTACTTTTATGGCGGCCTCTACACCTTC; CDR3aa: CASSYFYGGLYTF
d_gene: TRBD1; j_gene: TRBJ1-5; v_gene: TRBV5-1; abundance: .; len: 14; CDR3nt: TGCGCCAGCAGCTCAGGGGGGCCTGGGGAGCCCCAGCATTTT; CDR3aa: CASSSGGPGEPQHF
d_gene: TRBD1; j_gene: TRBJ1-2; v_gene: TRBV6-5; abundance: few; len: 14; CDR3nt: TGTGCCAGCAGCCCGGGACAGGGTAACTATGGCTACACCTTC; CDR3aa: CASSPGQGNYGYTF
d_gene: TRBD2; j_gene: TRBJ2-1; v_gene: TRBV5-1; abundance: .; len: 14; CDR3nt: TGCGCCAGCAGCTTGCCTAGCGGGAACAATGAGCAGTTCTTC; CDR3aa: CASSLPSGNNEQFF
d_gene: .; j_gene: TRBJ2-5; v_gene: TRBV5-4; abundance: .; len: 11; CDR3nt: TGTGCCAGCAGCTTCGGGGAGACCCAGTACTTC; CDR3aa: CASSFGETQYF
d_gene: .; j_gene: TRBJ2-3; v_gene: TRBV27; abundance: .; len: 14; CDR3nt: TGTGCCAGCGCCTCGGGTACTAGCACAGATACGCAGTATTTT; CDR3aa: CASASGTSTDTQYF
d_gene: .; j_gene: TRBJ2-5; v_gene: TRBV7-2; abundance: .; len: 15; CDR3nt: TGTGCCAGCAGCCAACTTGGGCGCTACCAAGAGACCCAGTACTTC; CDR3aa: CASSQLGRYQETQYF
d_gene: TRBD1; j_gene: TRBJ1-5; v_gene: TRBV19; abundance: .; len: 20; CDR3nt: TGTGCCAGTAGTATAAATATTTACGACAGGGGGCAGGGGAAGAATCAGCCCCAGCATTTT; CDR3aa: CASSINIYDRGQGKNQPQHF
d_gene: .; j_gene: TRBJ2-3; v_gene: TRBV30; abundance: .; len: 13; CDR3nt: TGTGCCTGGAGTGTACTAAGCACAGATACGCAGTATTTT; CDR3aa: CAWSVLSTDTQYF
d_gene: TRBD1; j_gene: TRBJ1-2; v_gene: TRBV28; abundance: .; len: 14; CDR3nt: TGTGCCAGCACTCTTACGACAGGGTACTATGGCTACACCTTC; CDR3aa: CASTLTTGYYGYTF
d_gene: TRBD2; j_gene: TRBJ2-2; v_gene: TRBV4-2; abundance: once; len: 16; CDR3nt: TGTGCCAGCAGCTCCTTAGCGGGGGCCTTAACCGGGGAGCTGTTTTTT; CDR3aa: CASSSLAGALTGELFF
d_gene: TRBD1; j_gene: TRBJ1-5; v_gene: TRBV27; abundance: .; len: 14; CDR3nt: TGTGCCAGCGGCGGACAGGGCCCTTATGGGCCCCAGCATTTT; CDR3aa: CASGGQGPYGPQHF
d_gene: .; j_gene: TRBJ1-2; v_gene: TRBV2; abundance: .; len: 15; CDR3nt: TGTGCCAGCAGTGTTTCGTACGGACAAAAACATGGCTACACCTTC; CDR3aa: CASSVSYGQKHGYTF
d_gene: TRBD2; j_gene: TRBJ2-2; v_gene: TRBV28; abundance: .; len: 15; CDR3nt: TGTGCCAGCAGTTTGAAGCGGGAGATCACCGGGGAGCTGTTTTTT; CDR3aa: CASSLKREITGELFF
d_gene: .; j_gene: TRBJ1-2; v_gene: TRBV19; abundance: .; len: 15; CDR3nt: TGTGCCAGTAGCCTCCAGGAGGCAGCCCCCTATGGCTACACCTTC; CDR3aa: CASSLQEAAPYGYTF
d_gene: .; j_gene: TRBJ1-6; v_gene: TRBV6-5; abundance: .; len: 13; CDR3nt: TGTGCCAGCAGCCGGGACACTTATTCACCCCTCCACTTT; CDR3aa: CASSRDTYSPLHF
d_gene: TRBD1; j_gene: TRBJ2-7; v_gene: TRBV28; abundance: once; len: 14; CDR3nt: TGTGCCAGCAGTGTCCCGGGACAGTCCTACGAGCAGTACTTC; CDR3aa: CASSVPGQSYEQYF
d_gene: TRBD2; j_gene: TRBJ2-2; v_gene: TRBV18; abundance: .; len: 19; CDR3nt: TGTGCCAGCTCACCACAGGCGGGGAGGTCTAGCGGAGAAACCGGGGAGCTGTTTTTT; CDR3aa: CASSPQAGRSSGETGELFF
d_gene: TRBD1; j_gene: TRBJ1-2; v_gene: TRBV19; abundance: .; len: 14; CDR3nt: TGTGCCAGTAGTGAGCGGACAGGAATTTCTGGCTACACCTTC; CDR3aa: CASSERTGISGYTF
d_gene: TRBD1; j_gene: TRBJ1-1; v_gene: TRBV7-9; abundance: .; len: 13; CDR3nt: TGTGCCAGCGCCCCGACAGGGGATACTGAAGCTTTCTTT; CDR3aa: CASAPTGDTEAFF
d_gene: TRBD1; j_gene: TRBJ1-5; v_gene: TRBV19; abundance: few; len: 15; CDR3nt: TGTGCCAGTAGAGGGGATGACAGGGTAGCTCAGCCCCAGCATTTT; CDR3aa: CASRGDDRVAQPQHF
d_gene: .; j_gene: TRBJ1-1; v_gene: TRBV7-6; abundance: few; len: 14; CDR3nt: TGTGCCAGCAGCTTAGTGCAGGGAAACACTGAAGCTTTCTTT; CDR3aa: CASSLVQGNTEAFF
d_gene: .; j_gene: TRBJ1-1; v_gene: TRBV5-3; abundance: .; len: 19; CDR3nt: TGTGCCAGAAGCCCGTACGAGAATTGGTCTGGACACCCGGCCCCCAAAGCTTTCTTT; CDR3aa: CARSPYENWSGHPAPKAFF
d_gene: TRBD2; j_gene: TRBJ2-3; v_gene: TRBV18; abundance: few; len: 15; CDR3nt: TGTGCCAGCTCAACGCGAGCGGGGGGGATAGATACGCAGTATTTT; CDR3aa: CASSTRAGGIDTQYF
d_gene: .; j_gene: TRBJ2-7; v_gene: TRBV28; abundance: few; len: 11; CDR3nt: TGTGCCAGCAGGGGCCAGGGATATATTGGCTTC; CDR3aa: CASRGQGYIGF
d_gene: .; j_gene: TRBJ1-5; v_gene: TRBV7-9; abundance: few; len: 14; CDR3nt: TGTGCCAGCAGCTTAGTTGGGGGGGATCAGCCCCAGCATTTT; CDR3aa: CASSLVGGDQPQHF
d_gene: TRBD1; j_gene: TRBJ1-2; v_gene: TRBV2; abundance: few; len: 13; CDR3nt: TGTGCCAGCAGCAACGACAGGGTCTATGGCTACACCTTC; CDR3aa: CASSNDRVYGYTF
d_gene: .; j_gene: TRBJ1-1; v_gene: TRBV29-1; abundance: .; len: 15; CDR3nt: TGCAGCGCCCAGGGGTTCTGGGGAGTGGACACTGAAGCTTTCTTT; CDR3aa: CSAQGFWGVDTEAFF
d_gene: TRBD2; j_gene: TRBJ2-1; v_gene: TRBV5-4; abundance: .; len: 16; CDR3nt: TGTGCCAGCAGCTTGAAGACGGGGGGGCCGGACAATGAGCAGTTCTTC; CDR3aa: CASSLKTGGPDNEQFF
d_gene: .; j_gene: TRBJ2-1; v_gene: TRBV4-1; abundance: .; len: 16; CDR3nt: TGCGCCAGCGGGCAAGATCTAGCCTTTACCTACAATGAGCAGTTCTTC; CDR3aa: CASGQDLAFTYNEQFF
d_gene: TRBD2; j_gene: TRBJ2-1; v_gene: TRBV11-2; abundance: .; len: 16; CDR3nt: TGTGCCAGCAGACGGACTAGCGGGGGCTCCTACAATGAGCAGTTCTTC; CDR3aa: CASRRTSGGSYNEQFF
d_gene: .; j_gene: TRBJ2-5; v_gene: TRBV19; abundance: few; len: 15; CDR3nt: TGTGCCAGTAGTATAGGGGCAGGGGCTAAGGAGACCCAGTACTTC; CDR3aa: CASSIGAGAKETQYF
d_gene: TRBD1; j_gene: TRBJ2-7; v_gene: TRBV4-1; abundance: .; len: 14; CDR3nt: TGCGCCAGCAGCCTTGGGACAGGGGGCCTCGAGCAGTACTTC; CDR3aa: CASSLGTGGLEQYF
d_gene: .; j_gene: TRBJ2-2; v_gene: TRBV9; abundance: .; len: 15; CDR3nt: TGTGCCAGCAGGCTAGGGGCTAGCGTAGACGGGGAGCTGTTTTTT; CDR3aa: CASRLGASVDGELFF
d_gene: .; j_gene: TRBJ2-5; v_gene: TRBV18; abundance: .; len: 14; CDR3nt: TGTGCCAGCTCACCCTCACAGGCACAAGAGACCCAGTACTTC; CDR3aa: CASSPSQAQETQYF
d_gene: TRBD1; j_gene: TRBJ1-5; v_gene: TRBV7-8; abundance: .; len: 15; CDR3nt: TGTGCCAGCAGCTCCAGGGGGCTCGGCAATCAGCCCCAGCATTTT; CDR3aa: CASSSRGLGNQPQHF
d_gene: TRBD1; j_gene: TRBJ1-2; v_gene: TRBV10-2; abundance: .; len: 14; CDR3nt: TGCGCCAGCAGCGAGACAGGGGCTAACTATGGCTACACCTTC; CDR3aa: CASSETGANYGYTF
d_gene: .; j_gene: TRBJ2-3; v_gene: TRBV18; abundance: .; len: 15; CDR3nt: TGTGCCAGCTCCACCGAGATCGGGGGCACAGATACGCAGTATTTT; CDR3aa: CASSTEIGGTDTQYF
d_gene: TRBD2; j_gene: TRBJ2-1; v_gene: TRBV2; abundance: .; len: 15; CDR3nt: TGTGCCAGCAGGGCGGGAGCCCCCCGCAACAATGAGCAGTTCTTC; CDR3aa: CASRAGAPRNNEQFF
d_gene: .; j_gene: TRBJ2-1; v_gene: TRBV11-2; abundance: .; len: 13; CDR3nt: TGTGCCAGCAGCCAGACACGAAACAATGAGCAGTTCTTC; CDR3aa: CASSQTRNNEQFF
d_gene: TRBD2; j_gene: TRBJ2-2; v_gene: TRBV7-7; abundance: .; len: 21; CDR3nt: TGTGCCAGCAGCTCCCAAGCTCGACCAACTAGCGGGGGCCTTAACACCGGGGAGCTGTTTTTT; CDR3aa: CASSSQARPTSGGLNTGELFF